In this sample, the clone carrying this TCR beta chain turned up a few times. Its antigen is currently unknown. The sample belongs to a study of blood T cells in healthy people across ages. General study results and limits: The fall in TCR beta diversity per million T cells was roughly linear with age. PBMCs that were unsorted prevented a conclusive naive versus antigen-experienced comparison. The study found TCR beta diversity correlated strongly with naive T cell percentage.

Using a J-beta primer mix together with a sample-barcoded 5' primer, a second PCR was run for about 7 to 12 cycles. Each sample yielded at least 2.5 million CDR3-containing paired-end reads. MiXCR, applied by TCRdb to the 5' RACE reads, yields one record per CDR3 protein. The repertoire includes 700,000 to 950,000 distinct CDR3 sequences, roughly 60% of them detected once, and about 20% sits in the top ten. The source material was blood. The sequence came from a man younger than 40 in good health.

The CDR3 nucleotides read TGTGCCAGCAGTGTACGCCCTCCTGGGGGGAGCTCCTACAATGAGCAGTTCTTC. It specifies CASSVRPPGGSSYNEQFF. V and J are TRBV2 and TRBJ2-1; a weak D match, TRBD2 (6 bases). The germline V and J ends were trimmed by 4 bases and 0 bases, with 19 bases remaining between them. Germline V gene data show CDR1 as SNHLY and CDR2 as FYNNEI. This CDR3 spans 18 amino acids.